The clone carrying this TCR beta chain has at least ten counts. The antigen is undetermined. This specimen comes from a study of molecular identifiers for immune sequencing clone quantification. Preparation methods for the bulk TCR libraries were those previously described, with listed TCR primers. TCRdb called the PCR reads again in MiXCR, with one record for every CDR3 protein. The table shows around 470,000 distinct CDR3 sequences, with around 23% occurring only once. Study-wide results and caveats: Spike-in Jurkat TCR RNA from a single cell reportedly registered among about 1 million naive cells.

The V gene's germline CDR1 is KGHDR and CDR2 SFDVKD. Trimming took 1 base from V and 4 from J, leaving 15 bases between them. This CDR3 region has 17 residues. Sorted naive CD8 T cells were those defined as CD8+CD4-CCR7+CD45RA+. This receptor was taken from a human donor in good health. Some libraries in this study had Jurkat cell RNA spiked in. Sequencing input: naive CD8+ T cells from blood, with Jurkat cell RNA spiked in. Subset reported: FACS-sorted CD8+CD4-CCR7+CD45RA+ naive T cells. The V call is TRBV24-1, the J call TRBJ2-2, with D possibly TRBD2 on 6 matching bases. CDR3 in amino acids: CATSDLTREETTGELFF. The CDR3 nucleotides are TGTGCCACCAGTGATTTAACCAGGGAGGAGACCACCGGGGAGCTGTTTTTT.